Below, 17 T cell receptor beta chains from the same sample are listed, as sequenced in a study of T cells expressing NK-cell markers. TCRdb re-called the 5' RACE reads; every CDR3 protein appears as one record, without DNA. The sample holds about 460,000 distinct CDR3 sequences. Specimen: blood T cells: a sorted CD56 or NKG2C T cell subset, CD4+ or CD8+ T cells, or bulk PBMC T cells (not recorded which). Every receptor here comes from a woman between 45 and 65 years old in good health.

The chain recombines TRBV28 with TRBJ1-1; TCRdb returns TRBD1, unconfirmable since there is no DNA. Germline lookup yields CDR1 MDHEN and CDR2 SYDVKM. The CDR3 contains 11 residues. The CDR3 reads CASSGSGDAFF. The variable domain in full, with the rest retrieved from reference TRBV28 and TRBJ1-1, is DVKVTQSSRYLVKRTGEKVFLECVQDMDHENMFWYRQDPGLGLRLIYFSYDVKMKEKGDIPEGYSVSREKKERFSLILESASTNQTSMYLCASSGSGDAFFGQGTRLTVV.

The gene calls are TRBV29-1 and TRBJ1-2; TCRdb returns TRBD1, unconfirmable since there is no DNA. The CDR3 spans 14 residues. CDR1 is SQVTM, CDR2 ANQGSEA, per germline. CDR3 protein: CSAEGQAGNYGYTF.

The chain is built from TRBV12-3 or TRBV12-4 and TRBJ1-5; with no DNA, the TCRdb D assignment of TRBD1 cannot be verified. The CDR3 totals 18 residues. CDR3 sequence: CASSLALRRGRSNQPQHF.

V and J are TRBV4-1 and TRBJ2-1. Per the germline V gene, CDR1 is MGHRA and CDR2 is YSYEKL. This CDR3 spans 11 amino acids. This CDR3 reads CASRTVNEQFF.

The CDR3 region is CASSGGTSGRDFQETQYF. The chain employs TRBV9 and TRBJ2-5; TCRdb indicates TRBD2, and absent DNA this call remains unverified. The CDR3 contains 18 residues. CDR1 is SGDLS, CDR2 YYNGEE, per germline.

The V call is TRBV4-1, the J call TRBJ2-5. Per the germline V gene, CDR1 is MGHRA and CDR2 is YSYEKL. This CDR3 comprises 13 residues. This CDR3 is CASSQRLTETQYF.

The V call is TRBV7-2, the J call TRBJ1-2; lacking DNA, the TRBD1 call made by TCRdb goes unchecked. Per germline, CDR1 SGHTA and CDR2 FQGNSA. The CDR3 runs 14 residues. CDR3: CASSLDTGLRGYTF. Using reference TRBV7-2 and TRBJ1-2 for the parts outside the CDR3, the full variable domain is GAGVSQSPSNKVTEKGKDVELRCDPISGHTALYWYRQSLGQGLEFLIYFQGNSAPDKSGLPSDRFSAERTGGSVSTLTIQRTQQEDSAVYLCASSLDTGLRGYTFGSGTRLTVV.

The chain recombines TRBV10-3 with TRBJ2-7; absent DNA, TCRdb's TRBD1 call cannot be checked. The germline gives CDR1 ENHRY, CDR2 SYGVKD. This CDR3 has 13 residues. The CDR3 protein is CAIGEGTGYEQYF.

The V gene is TRBV6-1, the J gene TRBJ2-1; with no DNA, the TCRdb D assignment of TRBD1 cannot be verified. Germline V gene lookup returns CDR1 MNHNS and CDR2 SASEGT. This CDR3 comprises 13 residues. The CDR3 sequence: CASSWGGYNEQFF.

This rearrangement joins TRBV11-3 to TRBJ2-1; TCRdb picks TRBD1, but there is no DNA to check that call. CDR1 and CDR2 from the germline V gene are SGHNT and YENEEA. This CDR3 region has 15 residues. The CDR3 sequence: CASSPGWGRGNEQFF. The full variable domain, with the rest looked up from reference TRBV11-3 and TRBJ2-1, is EAGVVQSPRYKIIEKKQPVAFWCNPISGHNTLYWYLQNLGQGPELLIRYENEEAVDDSQLPKDRFSAERLKGVDSTLKIQPAELGDSAVYLCASSPGWGRGNEQFFGPGTRLTVL.

The genes are TRBV3-1 and TRBJ2-1; lacking DNA, the TRBD2 call made by TCRdb goes unchecked. The CDR3 has 16 residues. Germline CDR1 LGHDT, CDR2 YNNKEL (reference sequence). CDR3 region: CASTLTSGPTYNEQFF.

The CDR3 protein is CASSLSLTSGGKETQYF. The V gene is TRBV12-3 or TRBV12-4, the J gene TRBJ2-5; absent DNA, TCRdb's TRBD2 call cannot be checked. This CDR3 has 17 residues.

The CDR3 loop reads CASREGLAVSTDTQYF. The genes are TRBV25-1 and TRBJ2-3; TCRdb designates TRBD2, a call that cannot be tested without DNA. CDR3 length equals 16 residues. Germline-derived CDR1 and CDR2 are MGHDK and SYGVNS.

The chain recombines TRBV11-3 with TRBJ1-2. This CDR3 spans 15 amino acids. Germline V gene sequence: CDR1 SGHNT, CDR2 YENEEA. This CDR3 is CASSSAGPGVYGYTF.

The J gene is TRBJ2-5, the V gene TRBV11-2; TCRdb returns TRBD2, unconfirmable since there is no DNA. The germline CDR1 and CDR2 sequences are SGHAT and FQNNGV. The CDR3 sequence is 16 residues long. The CDR3 here is CASSSTPRAGEETQYF.

The rearrangement joins TRBV14 to TRBJ1-2. Germline values: CDR1 SGHDN, CDR2 FVKESK. The CDR3 loop spans 15 amino acids. The CDR3 region is CASSQDSQMNYGYTF.

The chain uses TRBV5-1 and TRBJ1-4; TCRdb proposes TRBD1, but this gene call is untestable without DNA. Germline V gene lookup returns CDR1 SGHRS and CDR2 YFSETQ. The CDR3 length is 15 residues. The CDR3 is CASSLFGTENEKLFF.